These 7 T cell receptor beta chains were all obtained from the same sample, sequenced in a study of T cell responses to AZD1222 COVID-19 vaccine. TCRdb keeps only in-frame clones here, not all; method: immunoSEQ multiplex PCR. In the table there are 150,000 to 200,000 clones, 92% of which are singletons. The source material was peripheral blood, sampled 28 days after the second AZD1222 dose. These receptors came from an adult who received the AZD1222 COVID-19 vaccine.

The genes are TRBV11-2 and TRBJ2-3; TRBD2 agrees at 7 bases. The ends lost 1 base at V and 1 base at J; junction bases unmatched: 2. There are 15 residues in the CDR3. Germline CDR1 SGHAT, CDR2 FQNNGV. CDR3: CASSLVLAGTDTQYF. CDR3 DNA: TGTGCCAGCAGCTTAGTGCTAGCGGGCACAGATACGCAGTATTTT.

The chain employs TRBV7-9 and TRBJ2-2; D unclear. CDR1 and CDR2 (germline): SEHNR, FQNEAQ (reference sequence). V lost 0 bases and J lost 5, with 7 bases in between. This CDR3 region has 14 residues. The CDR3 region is CASSLAKETGELFF. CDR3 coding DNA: TGTGCCAGCAGCTTAGCGAAGGAAACCGGGGAGCTGTTTTTT.

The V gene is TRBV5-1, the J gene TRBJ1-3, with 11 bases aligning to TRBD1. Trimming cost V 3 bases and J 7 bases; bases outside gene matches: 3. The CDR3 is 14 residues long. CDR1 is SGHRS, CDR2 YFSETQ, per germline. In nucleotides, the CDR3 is TGCGCCAGCAGCTGGGACAGGGGGTTCAACACCATATATTTT. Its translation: CASSWDRGFNTIYF.

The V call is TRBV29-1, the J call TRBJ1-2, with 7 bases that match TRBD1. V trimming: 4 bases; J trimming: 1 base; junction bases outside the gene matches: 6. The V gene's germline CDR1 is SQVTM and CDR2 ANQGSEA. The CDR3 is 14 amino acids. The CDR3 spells CSVGSQGDNYGYTF. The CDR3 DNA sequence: TGCAGCGTTGGAAGCCAGGGGGATAACTATGGCTACACCTTC.

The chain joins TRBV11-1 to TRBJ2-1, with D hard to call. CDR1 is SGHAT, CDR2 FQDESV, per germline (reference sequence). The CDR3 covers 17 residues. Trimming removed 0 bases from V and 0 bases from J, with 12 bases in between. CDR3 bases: TGTGCCAGCAGCTTAGCTGGCGCGGCAAGCTCCTACAATGAGCAGTTCTTC. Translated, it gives CASSLAGAASSYNEQFF.

CDR3 in DNA: TGTGCCAGCAGTTACTCGAGTGGGCAACTCTACAATGAGCAGTTCTTC. Translating it yields CASSYSSGQLYNEQFF. The rearrangement links TRBV6-5 to TRBJ2-1; D is uncertain. The CDR3 covers 16 residues. Trimming removed 0 bases at V and 3 bases at J, with 12 bases between. CDR1 is MNHEY, CDR2 SVGAGI, per germline.

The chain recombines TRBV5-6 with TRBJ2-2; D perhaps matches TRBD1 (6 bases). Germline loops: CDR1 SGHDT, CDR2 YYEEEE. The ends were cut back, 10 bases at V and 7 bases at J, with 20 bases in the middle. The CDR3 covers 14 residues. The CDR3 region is CAGSGGGQGGELFF. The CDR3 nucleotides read TGTGCCGGTTCCGGTGGGGGCCAAGGCGGGGAGCTGTTTTTT.